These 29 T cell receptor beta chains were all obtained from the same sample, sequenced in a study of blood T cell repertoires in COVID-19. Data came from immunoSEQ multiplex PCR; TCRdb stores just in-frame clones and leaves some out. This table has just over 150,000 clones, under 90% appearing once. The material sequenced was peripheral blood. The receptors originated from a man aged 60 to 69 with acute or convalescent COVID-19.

The CDR3 sequence: CASSEPRQGAYGYTF. In DNA form, the CDR3 reads TGTGCCAGCAGTGAGCCGAGACAGGGGGCATATGGCTACACCTTC. The V call is TRBV6-1, the J call TRBJ1-2; TRBD1 aligns across 10 bases. The germline CDR1 and CDR2 sequences are MNHNS and SASEGT. Trimming cost V 3 bases and J 5 bases; bases outside gene matches: 6. The CDR3 is 15 amino acids.

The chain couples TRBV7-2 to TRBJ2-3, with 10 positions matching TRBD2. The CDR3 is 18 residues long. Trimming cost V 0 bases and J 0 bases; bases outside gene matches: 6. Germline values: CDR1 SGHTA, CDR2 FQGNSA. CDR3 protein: CASSLALAGKTSTDTQYF. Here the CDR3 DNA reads TGTGCCAGCAGCTTAGCACTAGCGGGAAAGACTAGCACAGATACGCAGTATTTT.

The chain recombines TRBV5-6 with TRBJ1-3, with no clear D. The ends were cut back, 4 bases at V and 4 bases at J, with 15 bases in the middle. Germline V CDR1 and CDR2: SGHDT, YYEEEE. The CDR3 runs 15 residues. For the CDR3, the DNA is TGTGCCAGCAGCCCGGAGGCAGGAACAGGAAACACCATATATTTT. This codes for CASSPEAGTGNTIYF.

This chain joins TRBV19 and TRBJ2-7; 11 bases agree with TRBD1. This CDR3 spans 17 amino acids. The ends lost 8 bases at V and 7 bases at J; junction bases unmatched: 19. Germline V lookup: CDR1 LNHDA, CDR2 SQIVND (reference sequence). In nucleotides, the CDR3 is TGTGCCAGTTCATCAGGGACAGGGGGGACCCGACGGGAAGAGCAGTACTTC. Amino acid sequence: CASSSGTGGTRREEQYF. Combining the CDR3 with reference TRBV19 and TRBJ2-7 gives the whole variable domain DGGITQSPKYLFRKEGQNVTLSCEQNLNHDAMYWYRQDPGQGLRLIYYSQIVNDFQKGDIAEGYSVSREKKESFPLTVTSAQKNPTAFYLCASSSGTGGTRREEQYFGPGTRLTVT.

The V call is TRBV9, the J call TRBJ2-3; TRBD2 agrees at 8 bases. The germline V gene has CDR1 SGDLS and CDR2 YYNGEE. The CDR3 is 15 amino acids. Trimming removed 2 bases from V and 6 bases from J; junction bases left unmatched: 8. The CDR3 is CASSVGTREWDTQYF. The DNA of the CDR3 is TGTGCCAGCAGCGTCGGGACTAGGGAGTGGGATACGCAGTATTTT.

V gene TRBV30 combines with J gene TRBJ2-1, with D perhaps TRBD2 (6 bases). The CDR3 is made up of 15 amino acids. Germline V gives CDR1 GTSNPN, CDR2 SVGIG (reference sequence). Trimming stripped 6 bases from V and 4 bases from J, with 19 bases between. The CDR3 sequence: CACRSMLAFYNEQFF. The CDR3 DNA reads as TGTGCCTGTAGGTCGATGCTAGCGTTTTACAATGAGCAGTTCTTC.

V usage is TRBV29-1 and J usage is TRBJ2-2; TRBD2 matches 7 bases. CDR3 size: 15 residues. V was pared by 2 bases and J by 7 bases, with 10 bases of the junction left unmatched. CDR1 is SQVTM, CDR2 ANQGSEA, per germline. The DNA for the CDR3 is TGCAGCGTTGAATCACAGCGGGGTAGCGTCGGGGAGCTGTTTTTT. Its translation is CSVESQRGSVGELFF.

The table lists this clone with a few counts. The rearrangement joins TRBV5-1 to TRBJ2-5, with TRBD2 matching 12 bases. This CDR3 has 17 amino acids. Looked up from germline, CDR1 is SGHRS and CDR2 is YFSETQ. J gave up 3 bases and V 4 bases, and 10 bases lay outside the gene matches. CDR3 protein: CASSQELAGGTKETQYF. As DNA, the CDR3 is TGCGCCAGCAGCCAGGAGCTAGCGGGAGGGACGAAAGAGACCCAGTACTTC.

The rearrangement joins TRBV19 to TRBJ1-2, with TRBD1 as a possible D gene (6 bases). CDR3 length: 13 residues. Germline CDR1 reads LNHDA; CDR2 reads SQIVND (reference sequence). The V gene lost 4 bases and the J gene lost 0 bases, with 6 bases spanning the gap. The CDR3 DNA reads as TGTGCCAGTAGTAGGACAGCTAACTATGGCTACACCTTC. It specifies CASSRTANYGYTF.

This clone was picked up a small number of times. Written as DNA, the CDR3 is TGTGCCATCAGTGAGGGGACAGGGAGGCCCCAGCATTTT. Protein product: CAISEGTGRPQHF. The gene calls are TRBV10-3 and TRBJ1-5; TRBD1 aligns across 9 bases. Germline loops: CDR1 ENHRY, CDR2 SYGVKD. This CDR3 region has 13 residues. Germline trimming cut 2 bases from V and 9 bases from J; bases unmatched to any gene: 2.

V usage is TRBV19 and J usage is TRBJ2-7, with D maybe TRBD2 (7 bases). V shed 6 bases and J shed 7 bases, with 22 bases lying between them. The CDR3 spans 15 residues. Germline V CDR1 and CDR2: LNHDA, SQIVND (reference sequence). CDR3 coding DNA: TGTGCCAGTAGAGCGGGACACCAAACCTTTCGGGAGCAGTACTTC. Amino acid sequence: CASRAGHQTFREQYF.

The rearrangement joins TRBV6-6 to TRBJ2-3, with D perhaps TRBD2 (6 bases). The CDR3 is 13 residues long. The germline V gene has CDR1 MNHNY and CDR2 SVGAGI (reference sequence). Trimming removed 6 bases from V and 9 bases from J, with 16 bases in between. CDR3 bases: TGTGCCAGCAGCAACGAGGGAGGAGGGACGCAGTATTTT. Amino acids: CASSNEGGGTQYF.

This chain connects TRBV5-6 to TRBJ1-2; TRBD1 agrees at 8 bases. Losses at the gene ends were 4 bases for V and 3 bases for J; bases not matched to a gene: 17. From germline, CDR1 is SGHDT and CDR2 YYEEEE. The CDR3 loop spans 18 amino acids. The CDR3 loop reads CASSTPPGQDWFDYGYTF. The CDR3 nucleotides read TGTGCCAGCAGCACCCCTCCGGGACAGGATTGGTTCGACTATGGCTACACCTTC.

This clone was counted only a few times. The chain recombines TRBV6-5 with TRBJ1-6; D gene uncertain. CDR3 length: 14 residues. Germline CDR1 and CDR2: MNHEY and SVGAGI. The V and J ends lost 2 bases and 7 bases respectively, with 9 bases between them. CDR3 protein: CASSYLGRNSPLHF. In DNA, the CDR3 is TGTGCCAGCAGTTACCTCGGCAGGAATTCACCCCTCCACTTT.

The CDR3 DNA reads as TGTGCCAGCAGCGTAGGTTGGAGTCCCATCGACGAGCAGTACTTC. Amino acid sequence: CASSVGWSPIDEQYF. J is TRBJ2-7 and V is TRBV9, with D unclear. This CDR3 is 15 amino acids long. Germline CDR1 is SGDLS and CDR2 is YYNGEE. V was cut by 0 bases and J by 5 bases, with 15 bases left in between.

DNA of the CDR3: TGTGCCAGCAGCCAAGATCGGGCAATAGCGGGGAGGGCGGAGACCCAGTACTTC. This gives the protein CASSQDRAIAGRAETQYF. The chain joins TRBV3-1 (or the pseudogene TRBV3-2) to TRBJ2-5; 8 bases map to TRBD2. The CDR3 consists of 18 residues. V shed 0 bases and J 5 bases; nucleotides not matched to a gene: 14. Germline assignment: CDR1 LGHDT and CDR2 YNNKEL (reference sequence).

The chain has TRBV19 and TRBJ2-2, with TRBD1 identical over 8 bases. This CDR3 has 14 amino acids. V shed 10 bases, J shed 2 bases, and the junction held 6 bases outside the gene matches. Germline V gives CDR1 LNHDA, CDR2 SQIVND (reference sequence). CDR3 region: CATRQGSNTGELFF. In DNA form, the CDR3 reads TGTGCCACCCGACAGGGGAGTAACACCGGGGAGCTGTTTTTT.

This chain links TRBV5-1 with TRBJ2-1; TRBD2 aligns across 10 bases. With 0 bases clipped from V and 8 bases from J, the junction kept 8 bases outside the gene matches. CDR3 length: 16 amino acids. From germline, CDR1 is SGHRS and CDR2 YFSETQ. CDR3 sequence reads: CASSLVSSGRVDEQFF. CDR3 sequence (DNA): TGCGCCAGCAGCTTGGTTTCTAGCGGGAGAGTCGATGAGCAGTTCTTC.

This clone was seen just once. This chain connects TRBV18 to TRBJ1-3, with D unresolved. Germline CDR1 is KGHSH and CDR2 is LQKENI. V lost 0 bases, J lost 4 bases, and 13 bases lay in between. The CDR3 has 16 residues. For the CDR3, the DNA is TGTGCCAGCTCACCACCTGGAGGGCTAGGGGGAAACACCATATATTTT. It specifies CASSPPGGLGGNTIYF. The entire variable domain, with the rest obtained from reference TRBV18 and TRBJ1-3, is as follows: NAGVMQNPRHLVRRRGQEARLRCSPMKGHSHVYWYRQLPEEGLKFMVYLQKENIIDESGMPKERFSAEFPKEGPSILRIQQVVRGDSAAYFCASSPPGGLGGNTIYFGEGSWLTVV.

CDR3 residues: CASSLSGTRNEKLFF. CDR3 sequence (DNA): TGTGCCAGCAGCTTAAGCGGGACAAGGAATGAAAAACTGTTTTTT. The rearrangement uses TRBV7-2 and TRBJ1-4; a possible D gene is TRBD1 (6 bases). Looked up from germline, CDR1 is SGHTA and CDR2 is FQGNSA. This CDR3 comprises 15 residues. V was trimmed by 2 bases and J by 5 bases, leaving 12 bases between them. Using reference TRBV7-2 and TRBJ1-4 for the parts outside the CDR3, the full variable domain is GAGVSQSPSNKVTEKGKDVELRCDPISGHTALYWYRQSLGQGLEFLIYFQGNSAPDKSGLPSDRFSAERTGGSVSTLTIQRTQQEDSAVYLCASSLSGTRNEKLFFGSGTQLSVL.

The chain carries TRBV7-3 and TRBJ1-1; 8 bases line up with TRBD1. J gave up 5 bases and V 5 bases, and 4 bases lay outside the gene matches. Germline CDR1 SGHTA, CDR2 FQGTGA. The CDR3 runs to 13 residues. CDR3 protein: CASSPGQVTEAFF. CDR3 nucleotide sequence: TGTGCCAGCAGCCCGGGACAGGTAACTGAAGCTTTCTTT.

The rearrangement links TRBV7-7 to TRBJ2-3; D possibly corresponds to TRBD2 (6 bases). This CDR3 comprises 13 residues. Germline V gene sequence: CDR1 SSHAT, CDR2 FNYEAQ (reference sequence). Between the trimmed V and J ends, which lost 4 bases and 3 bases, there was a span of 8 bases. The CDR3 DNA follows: TGTGCCAGCAGCTCAGGGACTACAGATACGCAGTATTTT. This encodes CASSSGTTDTQYF.

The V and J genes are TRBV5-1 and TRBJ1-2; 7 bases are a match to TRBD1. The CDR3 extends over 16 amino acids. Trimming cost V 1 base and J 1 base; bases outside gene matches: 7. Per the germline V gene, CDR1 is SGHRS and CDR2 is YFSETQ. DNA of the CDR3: TGCGCCAGCAGCTTGACAGGGGCGAGAGGTAACTATGGCTACACCTTC. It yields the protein CASSLTGARGNYGYTF.

The DNA of the CDR3 is TGTGCCAGCAGTTACAATACCGGACAGGGGATCATTCTCGAAGCTTTCTTT. It yields the protein CASSYNTGQGIILEAFF. This chain connects TRBV6-2 or TRBV6-3 to TRBJ1-1, with TRBD1 matching 9 bases. J gave up 8 bases and V 2 bases, and 15 bases lay outside the gene matches. The CDR3 covers 17 residues. Per the germline V gene, CDR1 is MNHEY and CDR2 is SVGEGT.

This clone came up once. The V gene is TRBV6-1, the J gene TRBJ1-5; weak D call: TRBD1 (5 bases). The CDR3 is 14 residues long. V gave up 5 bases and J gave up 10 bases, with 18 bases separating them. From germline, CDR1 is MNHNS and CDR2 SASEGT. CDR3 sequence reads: CASSSAGVPIPQHF. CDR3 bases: TGTGCCAGCAGTTCCGCGGGGGTGCCAATCCCCCAGCATTTT.

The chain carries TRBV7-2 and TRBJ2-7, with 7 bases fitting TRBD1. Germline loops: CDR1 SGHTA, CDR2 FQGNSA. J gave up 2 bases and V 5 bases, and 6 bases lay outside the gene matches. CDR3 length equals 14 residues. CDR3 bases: TGTGCCAGCAGCCTTGACAGGGTTACCTACGAGCAGTACTTC. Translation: CASSLDRVTYEQYF.

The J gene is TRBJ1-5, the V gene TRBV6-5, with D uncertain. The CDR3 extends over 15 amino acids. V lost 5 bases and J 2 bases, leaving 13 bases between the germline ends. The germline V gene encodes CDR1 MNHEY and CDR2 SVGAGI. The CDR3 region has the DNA TGTGCCAGCAGTCCTTCTATCCTTGGCAATCAGCCCCAGCATTTT. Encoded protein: CASSPSILGNQPQHF.

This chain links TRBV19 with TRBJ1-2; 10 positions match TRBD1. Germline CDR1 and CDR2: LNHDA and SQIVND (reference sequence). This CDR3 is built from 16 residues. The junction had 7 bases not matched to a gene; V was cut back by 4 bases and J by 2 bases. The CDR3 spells CASSTRQGAGNYGYTF. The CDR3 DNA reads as TGTGCCAGTAGTACCAGACAGGGGGCAGGGAACTATGGCTACACCTTC.

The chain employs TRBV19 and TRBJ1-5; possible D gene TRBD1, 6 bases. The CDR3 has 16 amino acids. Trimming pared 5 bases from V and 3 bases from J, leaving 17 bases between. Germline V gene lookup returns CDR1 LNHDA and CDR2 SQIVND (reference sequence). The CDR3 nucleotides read TGTGCCAGTAGTCCCCGGACAGCATCCTACAATCAGCCCCAGCATTTT. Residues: CASSPRTASYNQPQHF.